The rows below give T cell receptor beta chains drawn from one sample of a study of blood T cell repertoires in COVID-19. Some clones are missing from TCRdb's copy, which holds only in-frame ones; the method was immunoSEQ multiplex PCR. The sample records 250,000 to 300,000 clones, approximately 80% being singletons. Sample: PBMCs or T cells enriched from blood (not recorded which). Every receptor here comes from a man aged 40-49 years who had been exposed to COVID-19. CDR3s include the opening cysteine and the closing phenylalanine or tryptophan. A D gene is named only where the DNA matches it firmly. Some rows mark clone size as missing; the rest say once, few, many or name a class of expanded clone.

j_call v_call clone_size d_call cdr3_nt cdr3_aa
TRBJ1-5 TRBV4-1 once . TGCGCCAGCAGCCAAGACGGAAGCGCCCGGGGCAATCAGCCCCAGCATTTT CASSQDGSARGNQPQHF
TRBJ2-1 TRBV29-1 once TRBD1 TGCAGCGGGACGACAGGGTTAGGGTACAATGAGCAGTTCTTC CSGTTGLGYNEQFF
TRBJ2-2 TRBV6-5 . . TGTGCCAGCAGTCAGGGGAACACCGGGGAGCTGTTTTTT CASSQGNTGELFF
TRBJ1-2 TRBV6-5 . . TGTGCCAGCAGTCTCCGGGATCACCATGGCTACACCTTC CASSLRDHHGYTF
TRBJ2-1 TRBV9 once TRBD2 TGTGCCAGCAGCGATACCGGGACTAGCGGGAGCTCCTACAATGAGCAGTTCTTC CASSDTGTSGSSYNEQFF
TRBJ2-3 TRBV5-1 . . TGCGCCACCCAACAGGGACCTTGGGGCACAGATACGCAGTATTTT CATQQGPWGTDTQYF
TRBJ2-3 TRBV29-1 . TRBD1 TGCAGCGTTAAATCCGGGACAGGGGATCACACGCAGTATTTT CSVKSGTGDHTQYF
TRBJ1-1 TRBV27 . . TGTGCCAGCAGTCTAAGGGGGGGTCGGGACACTGAAGCTTTCTTT CASSLRGGRDTEAFF
TRBJ1-1 TRBV7-3 . TRBD1 TGTGCCAGCAGCTTAGGGACAGGGTCGGAAGCTTTCTTT CASSLGTGSEAFF
TRBJ2-7 TRBV12-2 . . TGTGCAAGTCGCCAAACAACCGATTACGAGCAGTACTTC CASRQTTDYEQYF
TRBJ2-3 TRBV6-4 . . TGTGCCAGCAGTGACGAACTCAGCACAGATACGCAGTATTTT CASSDELSTDTQYF
TRBJ1-5 TRBV27 . TRBD1 TGTGCCAGCGGAGCAGGGACAGCCAGCAATCAGCCCCAGCATTTT CASGAGTASNQPQHF
TRBJ1-1 TRBV7-6 . . TGTGCGACCGGGGAGAACACTGAAGCTTTCTTT CATGENTEAFF
TRBJ2-1 TRBV19 . . TGTGCCAGTAGTCCACTCGCGAGTAGTGAGCAGTTCTTC CASSPLASSEQFF
TRBJ2-1 TRBV6-5 once TRBD2 TGTGCCAGCCATGGACTAGCGGGAGAGTACAATGAGCAGTTCTTC CASHGLAGEYNEQFF
TRBJ2-3 TRBV11-2 . TRBD2 TGTGCCAGCAGCCGGGGAGCGGGATACAGCACAGATACGCAGTATTTT CASSRGAGYSTDTQYF
TRBJ1-2 TRBV21-1 . . TGTGCCAGCAGCAAAGAGGAAAGGCAATCGGGGGGCTACACCTTC CASSKEERQSGGYTF